The next 10 T cell receptor beta chains were all read from a single sample in a study of Ad26.COV2.S vaccination and SARS-CoV-2 variants. As for treatment: 15 to 20 received Ad26.COV2.S at low or high dose, single or two shots; a few received placebo; per-sample allocation not given. After the first vaccine or placebo injection, samples were drawn on day 63. Libraries were prepared by immunoSEQ multiplex PCR; TCRdb keeps only in-frame clonotypes and omits some of them. The sample shows 350,000 to 450,000 clones, 83% of them seen only once. The sequencing used peripheral blood, collected in a trial of Ad26.COV2.S vaccine versus placebo. Receptor source: a person aged 18-65 years who received the Ad26.COV2.S COVID-19 vaccine or a placebo.

The rearrangement uses TRBV5-1 and TRBJ2-3; the D gene is possibly TRBD1 (6 bases). V was pared by 0 bases and J by 1 base, with 18 bases between. The CDR3 runs to 18 residues. The germline V gene encodes CDR1 SGHRS and CDR2 YFSETQ. CDR3 region: CASSLDPYRQVGTDTQYF. The CDR3 DNA reads as TGCGCCAGCAGCTTGGACCCCTACCGACAGGTGGGCACAGATACGCAGTATTTT.

The chain is built from TRBV6-2 or TRBV6-3 and TRBJ1-1; D not certain. The CDR3 has 13 amino acids. Germline V gives CDR1 MNHEY, CDR2 SVGEGT. Trimming stripped 0 bases from V and 3 bases from J, with 5 bases between. The chain's CDR3 is CASSYSRYTEAFF. The CDR3, as DNA: TGTGCCAGCAGTTACTCGAGGTACACTGAAGCTTTCTTT.

The chain links TRBV30 to TRBJ2-7, with 9 bases aligning to TRBD2. J was trimmed by 4 bases and V by 8 bases; bases with no gene match: 9. The CDR3 consists of 13 residues. Germline values: CDR1 GTSNPN, CDR2 SVGIG (reference sequence). The CDR3 DNA reads TGTGCCGCATTCCTAGCGGGAAGGTACGAGCAGTACTTC. Its protein product is CAAFLAGRYEQYF.

The chain recombines TRBV27 with TRBJ1-1; no firm D call. The V gene lost 6 bases and the J gene lost 5 bases, with 16 bases spanning the gap. Germline CDR1 reads MNHEY; CDR2 reads SMNVEV (reference sequence). The length of the CDR3 is 14 residues. In DNA, the CDR3 is TGTGCCAGCAGCCCTTACCGAGGGCAGACTGAAGCTTTCTTT. Protein sequence: CASSPYRGQTEAFF.

This clone was counted a few times. The gene calls are TRBV24-1 and TRBJ2-2, with no clear D. Trimming took off 3 bases at V and 7 bases at J, with 8 bases between the two ends. The CDR3 is 13 amino acids. Germline V CDR1 and CDR2: KGHDR, SFDVKD. As DNA, the CDR3 is TGTGCCACCAGTGATCTCGATGTCGGGGAGCTGTTTTTT. It translates to CATSDLDVGELFF.

V usage is TRBV7-3 and J usage is TRBJ1-6; D gene uncertain. Trimming cost V 2 bases and J 9 bases, with 8 bases left between them. Germline V lookup: CDR1 SGHTA, CDR2 FQGTGA. This CDR3 comprises 13 residues. This chain's CDR3 is CASSLEGGSPLHF. CDR3 sequence (DNA): TGTGCCAGCAGCTTAGAAGGAGGTTCACCCCTCCACTTT.

This clone was seen just once. V gene TRBV25-1 combines with J gene TRBJ1-1, with 7 bases matching TRBD1. The ends lost 4 bases at V and 3 bases at J; junction bases unmatched: 8. This CDR3 is 15 amino acids long. Germline CDR1 reads MGHDK; CDR2 reads SYGVNS. CDR3 DNA: TGTGCCAGCAGTGGAACGACAGGGTGGGACACTGAAGCTTTCTTT. It yields the protein CASSGTTGWDTEAFF.

The rearrangement links TRBV6-2 or TRBV6-3 to TRBJ1-5, with D possibly being TRBD1 (5 bases). CDR1 and CDR2 from the germline V gene are MNHEY and SVGEGT. V lost 2 bases and J lost 5, with 19 bases in between. This CDR3 region has 17 residues. The CDR3 here is CASSYIRDGSPYQPQHF. CDR3 coding DNA: TGTGCCAGCAGTTACATAAGGGACGGAAGCCCTTATCAGCCCCAGCATTTT.

The table lists this clone with a count of one. The V call is TRBV27, the J call TRBJ1-1, with a tentative D call TRBD1 (6 bases). This CDR3 is 15 amino acids long. The V and J ends lost 1 base and 0 bases respectively, with 9 bases between them. Looked up from germline, CDR1 is MNHEY and CDR2 is SMNVEV (reference sequence). The CDR3 sequence is CASSLLDRLNTEAFF. CDR3 in DNA: TGTGCCAGCAGTTTATTGGACAGACTGAACACTGAAGCTTTCTTT.

This chain uses TRBV5-4 with TRBJ2-5; TRBD2 matches at 8 bases. Germline trimming cut 5 bases from V and 1 base from J; bases unmatched to any gene: 4. From germline, CDR1 is SGHNT and CDR2 YYREEE (reference sequence). The CDR3 contains 14 residues. The CDR3 protein is CASRSRGGQETQYF. The CDR3 bases are TGTGCCAGCAGGTCTCGGGGGGGCCAAGAGACCCAGTACTTC. The entire variable domain, with the rest obtained from reference TRBV5-4 and TRBJ2-5, is as follows: ETGVTQSPTHLIKTRGQQVTLRCSSQSGHNTVSWYQQALGQGPQFIFQYYREEENGRGNFPPRFSGLQFPNYSSELNVNALELDDSALYLCASRSRGGQETQYFGPGTRLLVL.